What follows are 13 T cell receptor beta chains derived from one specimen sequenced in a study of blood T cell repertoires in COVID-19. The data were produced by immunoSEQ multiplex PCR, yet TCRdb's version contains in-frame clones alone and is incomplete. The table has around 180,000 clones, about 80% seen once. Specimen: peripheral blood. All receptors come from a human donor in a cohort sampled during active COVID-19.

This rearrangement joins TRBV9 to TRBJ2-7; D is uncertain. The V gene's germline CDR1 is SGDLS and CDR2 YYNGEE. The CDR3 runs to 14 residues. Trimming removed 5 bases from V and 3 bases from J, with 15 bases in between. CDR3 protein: CASSPGTPIYEQYF. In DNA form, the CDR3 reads TGTGCCAGCAGTCCGGGTACCCCGATCTACGAGCAGTACTTC. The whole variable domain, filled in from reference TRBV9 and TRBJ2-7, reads DSGVTQTPKHLITATGQRVTLRCSPRSGDLSVYWYQQSLDQGLQFLIQYYNGEERAKGNILERFSAQQFPDLHSELNLSSLELGDSALYFCASSPGTPIYEQYFGPGTRLTVT.

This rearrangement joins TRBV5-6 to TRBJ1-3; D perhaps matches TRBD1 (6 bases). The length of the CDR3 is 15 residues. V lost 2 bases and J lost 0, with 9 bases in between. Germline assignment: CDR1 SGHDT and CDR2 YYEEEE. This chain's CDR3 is CASSLQGYSGNTIYF. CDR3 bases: TGTGCCAGCAGCTTACAGGGTTACTCTGGAAACACCATATATTTT.

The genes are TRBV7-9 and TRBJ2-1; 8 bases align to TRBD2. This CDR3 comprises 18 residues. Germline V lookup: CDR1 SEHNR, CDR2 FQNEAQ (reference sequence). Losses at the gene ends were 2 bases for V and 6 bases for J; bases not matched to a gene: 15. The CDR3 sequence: CASSLSRGGGLVVNEQFF. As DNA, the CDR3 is TGTGCCAGCAGCTTATCCCGAGGCGGGGGGCTCGTCGTCAATGAGCAGTTCTTC.

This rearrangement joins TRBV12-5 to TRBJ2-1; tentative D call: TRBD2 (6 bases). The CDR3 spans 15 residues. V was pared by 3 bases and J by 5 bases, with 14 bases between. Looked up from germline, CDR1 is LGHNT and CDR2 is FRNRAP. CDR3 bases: TGTGCTAGTGGTTTTAGGGACTTAAGGGACAATGAGCAGTTCTTC. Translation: CASGFRDLRDNEQFF.

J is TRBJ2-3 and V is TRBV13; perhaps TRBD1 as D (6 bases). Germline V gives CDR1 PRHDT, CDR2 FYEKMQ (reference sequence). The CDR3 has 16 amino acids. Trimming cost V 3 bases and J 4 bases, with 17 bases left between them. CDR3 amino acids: CASSFRQAPSPDTQYF. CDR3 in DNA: TGTGCCAGCAGCTTCCGACAGGCCCCCTCCCCAGATACGCAGTATTTT.

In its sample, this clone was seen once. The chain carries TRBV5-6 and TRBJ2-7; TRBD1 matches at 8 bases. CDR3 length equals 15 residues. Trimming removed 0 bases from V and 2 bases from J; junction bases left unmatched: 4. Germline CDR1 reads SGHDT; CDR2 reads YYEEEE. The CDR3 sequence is CASSLVGQVTYEQYF. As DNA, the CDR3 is TGTGCCAGCAGCTTGGTGGGACAGGTGACCTACGAGCAGTACTTC.

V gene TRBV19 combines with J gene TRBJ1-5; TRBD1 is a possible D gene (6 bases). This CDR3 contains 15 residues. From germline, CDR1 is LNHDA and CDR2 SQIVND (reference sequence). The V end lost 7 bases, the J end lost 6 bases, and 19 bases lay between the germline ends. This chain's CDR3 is CASIYFTGQGQPQHF. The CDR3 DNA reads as TGTGCCAGTATCTACTTTACAGGGCAAGGTCAGCCCCAGCATTTT. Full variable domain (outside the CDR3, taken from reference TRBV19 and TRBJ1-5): DGGITQSPKYLFRKEGQNVTLSCEQNLNHDAMYWYRQDPGQGLRLIYYSQIVNDFQKGDIAEGYSVSREKKESFPLTVTSAQKNPTAFYLCASIYFTGQGQPQHFGDGTRLSIL.

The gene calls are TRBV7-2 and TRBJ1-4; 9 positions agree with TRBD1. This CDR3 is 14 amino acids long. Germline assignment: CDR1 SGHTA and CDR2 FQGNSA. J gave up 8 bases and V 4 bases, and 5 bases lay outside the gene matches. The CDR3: CASSSTGTGEKLFF. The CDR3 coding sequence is TGTGCCAGCAGCTCTACTGGGACAGGGGAAAAACTGTTTTTT.

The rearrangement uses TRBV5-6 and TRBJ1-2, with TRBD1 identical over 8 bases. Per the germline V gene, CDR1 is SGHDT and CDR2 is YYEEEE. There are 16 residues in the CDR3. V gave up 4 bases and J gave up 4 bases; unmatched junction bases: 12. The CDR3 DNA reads TGTGCCAGCAGCCCCCCCGGGCAGGGGGCAAGCTATGGCTACACCTTC. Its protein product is CASSPPGQGASYGYTF.

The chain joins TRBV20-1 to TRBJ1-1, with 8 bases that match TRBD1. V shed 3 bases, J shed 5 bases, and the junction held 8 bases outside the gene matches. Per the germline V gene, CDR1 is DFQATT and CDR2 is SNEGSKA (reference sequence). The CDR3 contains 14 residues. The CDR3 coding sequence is TGCAGTGCTAGTCGGACAGGGAGGGCGACTGAAGCTTTCTTT. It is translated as CSASRTGRATEAFF.

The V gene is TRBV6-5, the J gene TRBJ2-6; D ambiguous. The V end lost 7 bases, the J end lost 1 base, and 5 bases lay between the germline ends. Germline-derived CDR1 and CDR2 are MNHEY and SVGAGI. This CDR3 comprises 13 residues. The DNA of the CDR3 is TGTGCCAGCACCCCGTCTGGGGCCAACGTCCTGACTTTC. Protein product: CASTPSGANVLTF.

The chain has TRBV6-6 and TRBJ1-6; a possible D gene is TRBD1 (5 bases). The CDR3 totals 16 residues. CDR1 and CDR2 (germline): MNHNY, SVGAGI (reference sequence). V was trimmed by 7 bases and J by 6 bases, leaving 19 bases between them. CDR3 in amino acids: CASIQGAALSNSPLHF. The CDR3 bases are TGTGCCAGCATTCAAGGGGCCGCCCTTTCTAATTCACCCCTCCACTTT.

The CDR3, as DNA: TGTGCCAGCAGCCACGTGGGGGGGTACCAAGAGACCCAGTACTTC. Amino acid sequence: CASSHVGGYQETQYF. The gene calls are TRBV3-1 (or the pseudogene TRBV3-2) and TRBJ2-5, with 7 bases matching TRBD2. The CDR3 extends over 15 amino acids. V gave up 3 bases and J gave up 0 bases; unmatched junction bases: 4. Germline V gene sequence: CDR1 LGHDT, CDR2 YNNKEL (reference sequence).